Shown below are 9 T cell receptor beta chains from a single sample sequenced in a study of cytomegalovirus exposure and HLA in healthy donors. PCR was performed using 60 Vbeta and 13 Jbeta primers. TCRdb's table, derived via immunoSEQ multiplex PCR, lists solely in-frame clones and lacks some. The sample carries more than 150,000 clones, 85% recorded once. Material: PBMCs. Source of these receptors: a woman aged 18-29 years in good health and CMV-seronegative.

The chain has TRBV28 and TRBJ2-3, with 8 bases lining up with TRBD1. The CDR3 length is 16 residues. V trimming: 5 bases; J trimming: 0 bases; junction bases outside the gene matches: 7. Per germline, CDR1 MDHEN and CDR2 SYDVKM. CDR3 nucleotides: TGTGCCAGCAGTCGGCCAGGGGGCGCTAGCACAGATACGCAGTATTTT. It is translated as CASSRPGGASTDTQYF.

This rearrangement joins TRBV6-5 to TRBJ2-2, with a tentative D call TRBD1 (6 bases). The CDR3 sequence is 12 residues long. Trimming removed 7 bases at V and 9 bases at J, with 12 bases between. Looked up from germline, CDR1 is MNHEY and CDR2 is SVGAGI. The CDR3 coding sequence is TGTGCCAGCACAGAAGGGGGACGGGAGCTGTTTTTT. It yields the protein CASTEGGRELFF.

The chain couples TRBV9 to TRBJ1-6, with a tentative D call TRBD1 (6 bases). V lost 3 bases and J 10 bases, leaving 11 bases between the germline ends. Germline V gene sequence: CDR1 SGDLS, CDR2 YYNGEE. The CDR3 spans 13 residues. CDR3 coding DNA: TGTGCCAGCAGCGAGTCAGGGGAATCACCCCTCCACTTT. Translation: CASSESGESPLHF.

This clone was found a few times. This chain connects TRBV9 to TRBJ2-1; 9 nucleotides line up with TRBD2. V lost 3 bases to trimming and J lost 4 bases; unmatched junction nucleotides: 8. CDR1 is SGDLS, CDR2 YYNGEE, per germline. This CDR3 has 16 amino acids. CDR3 in amino acids: CASSAQSGLAYNEQFF. DNA for the CDR3: TGTGCCAGCAGCGCCCAATCGGGACTAGCTTACAATGAGCAGTTCTTC.

The chain is built from TRBV19 and TRBJ2-1; 12 positions match TRBD2. V trimming: 5 bases; J trimming: 9 bases; junction bases outside the gene matches: 2. Per the germline V gene, CDR1 is LNHDA and CDR2 is SQIVND (reference sequence). The CDR3 loop spans 13 amino acids. CDR3 protein: CASSLAGGPEQFF. The CDR3 nucleotides read TGTGCCAGTAGTCTAGCGGGAGGGCCTGAGCAGTTCTTC.

This chain uses TRBV10-2 with TRBJ2-1, with 10 bases matching TRBD1. Germline CDR1 reads WSHSY; CDR2 reads SAAADI. The CDR3 is 13 amino acids. Germline trimming cut 6 bases from V and 6 bases from J; bases unmatched to any gene: 2. The CDR3 protein is CASRGQGINEQFF. In DNA form, the CDR3 reads TGCGCCAGCAGGGGACAGGGGATCAATGAGCAGTTCTTC.

This rearrangement joins TRBV18 to TRBJ2-3, with D tentatively TRBD2 (5 bases). Looked up from germline, CDR1 is KGHSH and CDR2 is LQKENI. Trimming took off 2 bases at V and 0 bases at J, with 6 bases between the two ends. CDR3 length: 14 amino acids. The CDR3 region has the DNA TGTGCCAGCTCACCAGGCGGGAGCACAGATACGCAGTATTTT. It specifies CASSPGGSTDTQYF.

V usage is TRBV4-2 and J usage is TRBJ2-1; no clear D. V lost 1 base and J 6 bases, leaving 4 bases between the germline ends. Germline V gene sequence: CDR1 LGHNA, CDR2 YNFKEQ. This CDR3 spans 12 amino acids. The CDR3 here is CASSQARNEQFF. Here the CDR3 DNA reads TGTGCCAGCAGCCAAGCGCGCAATGAGCAGTTCTTC.

V gene TRBV28 combines with J gene TRBJ2-3; possibly TRBD1 for D (5 bases). V lost 6 bases to trimming and J lost 7 bases, with 14 bases between them. CDR3 length: 13 residues. Germline CDR1 and CDR2: MDHEN and SYDVKM. The CDR3 reads CASRSQGVNTQYF. DNA for the CDR3: TGTGCCAGCAGATCCCAGGGCGTAAATACGCAGTATTTT.